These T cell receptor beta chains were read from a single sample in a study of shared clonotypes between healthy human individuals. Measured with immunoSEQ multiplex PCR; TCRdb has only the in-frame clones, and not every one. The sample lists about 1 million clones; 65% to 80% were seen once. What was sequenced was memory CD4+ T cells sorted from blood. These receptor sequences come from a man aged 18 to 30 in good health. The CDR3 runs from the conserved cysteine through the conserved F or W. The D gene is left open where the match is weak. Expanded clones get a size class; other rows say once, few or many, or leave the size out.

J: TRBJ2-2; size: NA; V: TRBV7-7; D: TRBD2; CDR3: CASSREATGELFF; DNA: TGTGCTAGCAGCCGGGAGGCAACCGGGGAGCTGTTTTTT
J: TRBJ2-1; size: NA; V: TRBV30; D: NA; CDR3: CAWSGRGAYNEQFF; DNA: TGTGCCTGGAGTGGGAGGGGCGCCTACAATGAGCAGTTCTTC
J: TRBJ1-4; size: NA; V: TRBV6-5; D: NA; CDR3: CASKRATNEKLFF; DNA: TGTGCCAGCAAGAGGGCAACTAATGAAAAACTGTTTTTT
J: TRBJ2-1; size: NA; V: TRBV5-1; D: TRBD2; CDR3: CASSIAGTSGGSSYNEQFF; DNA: TGCGCCAGCAGCATTGCCGGGACTAGCGGGGGGAGCTCCTACAATGAGCAGTTCTTC
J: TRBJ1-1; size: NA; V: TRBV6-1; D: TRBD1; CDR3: CASREDQGGMNTEAFF; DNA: TGTGCCAGCAGAGAAGATCAGGGGGGGATGAACACTGAAGCTTTCTTT
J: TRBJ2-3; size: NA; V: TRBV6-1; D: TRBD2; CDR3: CASSGGTRGRDTQYF; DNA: TGTGCCAGCAGTGGCGGGACTAGGGGCCGAGATACGCAGTATTTT
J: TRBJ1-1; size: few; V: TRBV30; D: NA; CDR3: CAWRRAPNTEAFF; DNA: TGTGCCTGGAGGAGGGCTCCGAACACTGAAGCTTTCTTT
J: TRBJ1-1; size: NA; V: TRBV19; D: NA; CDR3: CASKHSTAMNTEAFF; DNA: TGTGCCAGTAAGCACTCGACTGCCATGAACACTGAAGCTTTCTTT
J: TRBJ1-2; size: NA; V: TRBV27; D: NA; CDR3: CASSLSGIYGYTF; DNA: TGTGCCAGCAGTTTATCGGGAATCTATGGCTACACCTTC
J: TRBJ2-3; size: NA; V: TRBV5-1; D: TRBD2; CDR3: CASSLDGREPDTQYF; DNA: TGCGCCAGCAGCTTGGACGGGAGGGAACCAGATACGCAGTATTTT
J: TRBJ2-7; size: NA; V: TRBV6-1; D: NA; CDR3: CASRVGEGYEQYF; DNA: TGTGCCAGCAGGGTAGGGGAAGGCTACGAGCAGTACTTC
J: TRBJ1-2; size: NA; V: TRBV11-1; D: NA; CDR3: CASSLNRVRDGYTF; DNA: TGTGCCAGCAGCTTGAACAGGGTAAGAGATGGCTACACCTTC
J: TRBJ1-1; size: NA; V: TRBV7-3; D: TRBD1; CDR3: CASSLGTENTEAFF; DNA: TGTGCCAGCAGCTTAGGGACAGAAAACACTGAAGCTTTCTTT
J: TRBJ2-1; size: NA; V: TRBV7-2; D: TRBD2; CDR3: CASSLASGKSGGEFF; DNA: TGTGCCAGCAGCTTAGCTAGCGGGAAGTCCGGGGGGGAGTTCTTC
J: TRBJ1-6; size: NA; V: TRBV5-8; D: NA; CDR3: CASGDLGLQGPLHF; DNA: TGTGCCAGCGGAGACCTAGGGCTGCAAGGACCCCTCCACTTT
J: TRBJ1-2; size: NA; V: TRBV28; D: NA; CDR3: CASSSTAYGYTF; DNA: TGTGCCAGCAGTTCGACAGCCTATGGCTACACCTTC
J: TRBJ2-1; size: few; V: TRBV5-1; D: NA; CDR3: CASSLGSQGGQFF; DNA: TGCGCCAGCAGCTTGGGCTCACAGGGCGGGCAGTTCTTC
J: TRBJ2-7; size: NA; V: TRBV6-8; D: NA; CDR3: CASRLDALPFSYEQYF; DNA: TGTGCCAGCAGACTAGACGCACTGCCTTTCTCCTACGAGCAGTACTTC
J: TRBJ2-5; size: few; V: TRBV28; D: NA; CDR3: CATKRAHQETQYF; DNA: TGTGCCACCAAGCGGGCCCACCAAGAGACCCAGTACTTC
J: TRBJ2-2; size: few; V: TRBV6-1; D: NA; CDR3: CASTERMRNTGELFF; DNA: TGTGCCAGCACCGAAAGGATGAGGAACACCGGGGAGCTGTTTTTT
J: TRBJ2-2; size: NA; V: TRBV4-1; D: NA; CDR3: CASSHQGYTGELFF; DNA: TGCGCCAGCAGCCACCAGGGATACACCGGGGAGCTGTTTTTT
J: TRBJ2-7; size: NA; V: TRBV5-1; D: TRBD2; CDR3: CASSLAGPPYEQYF; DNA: TGCGCCAGCAGCTTAGCGGGGCCCCCCTACGAGCAGTACTTC
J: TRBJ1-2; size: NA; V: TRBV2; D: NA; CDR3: CASSEGKGNLGGYTF; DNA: TGTGCCAGCAGTGAGGGGAAAGGGAATCTTGGTGGCTACACCTTC
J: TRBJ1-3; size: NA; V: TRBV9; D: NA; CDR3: CASSVHGSVGGNTIYF; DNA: TGTGCCAGCAGCGTACATGGCTCTGTGGGGGGAAACACCATATATTTT
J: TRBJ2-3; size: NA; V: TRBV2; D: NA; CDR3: CARGTAGADTQYF; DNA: TGTGCCAGGGGGACAGCGGGTGCAGATACGCAGTATTTT
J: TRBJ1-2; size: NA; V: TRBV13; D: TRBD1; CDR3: CASSTLGQGLQTF; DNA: TGTGCCAGCAGCACCTTGGGACAGGGGCTTCAGACCTTC
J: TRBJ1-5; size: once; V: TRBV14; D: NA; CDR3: CASSQEGGMQPQHF; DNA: TGTGCCAGCAGCCAAGAGGGTGGGATGCAGCCCCAGCATTTT
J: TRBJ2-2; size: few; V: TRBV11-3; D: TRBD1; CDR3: CASSPQTGVDTGELFF; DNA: TGTGCCAGCAGCCCTCAGACAGGGGTGGACACCGGGGAGCTGTTTTTT
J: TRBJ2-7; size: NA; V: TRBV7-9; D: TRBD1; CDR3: CASSTDAGTVGYEQYF; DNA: TGTGCCAGCAGCACCGACGCCGGGACAGTAGGCTACGAGCAGTACTTC
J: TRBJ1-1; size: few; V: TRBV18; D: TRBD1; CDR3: CASSRDRGTEAFF; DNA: TGTGCCAGCTCACGAGACAGGGGAACTGAAGCTTTCTTT
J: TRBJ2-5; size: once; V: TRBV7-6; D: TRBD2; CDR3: CASLGAETESSGGAMRETQYF; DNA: TGTGCCAGCCTTGGGGCCGAGACAGAAAGTAGCGGGGGGGCCATGAGAGAGACCCAGTACTTC
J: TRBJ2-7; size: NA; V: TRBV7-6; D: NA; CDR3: CASSLQETASYEQYF; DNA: TGTGCCAGCAGCTTACAAGAGACAGCCTCCTACGAGCAGTACTTC
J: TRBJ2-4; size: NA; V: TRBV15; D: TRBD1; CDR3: CATSRDTGQGKNIQYF; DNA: TGTGCCACCAGCAGAGATACGGGACAGGGAAAAAACATTCAGTACTTC
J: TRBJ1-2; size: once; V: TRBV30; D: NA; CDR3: CAWSTALGDYGYTF; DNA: TGTGCCTGGAGTACGGCGCTCGGGGACTATGGCTACACCTTC
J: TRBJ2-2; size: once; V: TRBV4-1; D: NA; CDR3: CASSQSPANTGELFF; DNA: TGCGCCAGCAGCCAATCGCCAGCTAACACCGGGGAGCTGTTTTTT
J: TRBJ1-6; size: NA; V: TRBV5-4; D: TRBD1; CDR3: CASSLDGQGNSPLHF; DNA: TGTGCCAGCAGCTTGGATGGACAGGGTAATTCACCCCTCCACTTT